A single sample is the source of the 24 T cell receptor beta chains below, sequenced in a study of human CD8 memory T cell subsets. Preparation of the TCR beta libraries relied on UMI-labeled 5' RACE. Reprocessing the 5' RACE reads, TCRdb reports a single entry for every CDR3 protein and omits DNA. The sample holds 7,000 or so distinct CDR3 sequences. Sequencing was performed on CD8+ stem-like memory T cells (TSCM and TCM) sorted from PBMCs. Subset specified: stem-like memory CD8 T cells (TSTEM), CCR7+ PD-1- TIGIT-. These receptor sequences come from a human donor in good health.

The V and J genes are TRBV29-1 and TRBJ2-5; the TCRdb D gene call, TRBD2, has no DNA to confirm it. Per the germline V gene, CDR1 is SQVTM and CDR2 is ANQGSEA. The length of the CDR3 is 12 residues. This CDR3 is CSGASGSETQYF.

By frequency, this clonotype registers medium-sized (0.01 to 0.1%). The V gene is TRBV12-3 or TRBV12-4, the J gene TRBJ1-5; the TRBD1 assignment by TCRdb is unverifiable without DNA. The CDR3 totals 17 residues. The CDR3 loop reads CASSPPGGWTSNQPQHF.

Judged by frequency, this clonotype is medium-sized. The V and J genes are TRBV24-1 and TRBJ2-2. The CDR3 is made up of 15 amino acids. CDR1 is KGHDR, CDR2 SFDVKD, per germline. CDR3 protein: CATSDGRLSAGELFF.

The chain links TRBV10-3 to TRBJ2-5; TCRdb proposes TRBD1, but this gene call is untestable without DNA. In germline, CDR1 is ENHRY, CDR2 SYGVKD. The CDR3 sequence is 16 residues long. The CDR3 spells CAIMDRRGTGQETQYF.

The rearrangement joins TRBV29-1 to TRBJ2-1; TCRdb picks TRBD2, but there is no DNA to check that call. The CDR3 extends over 15 amino acids. Germline CDR1 is SQVTM and CDR2 is ANQGSEA. The CDR3 is CSVEVGLAGDNEQFF.

The rearrangement uses TRBV7-9 and TRBJ1-6. Germline values: CDR1 SEHNR, CDR2 FQNEAQ (reference sequence). This CDR3 is 11 amino acids long. The CDR3 here is CASSPDSPLHF.

The chain is built from TRBV30 and TRBJ2-7; the TCRdb call, TRBD1, lacks DNA for checking. The CDR3 is made up of 13 amino acids. Germline lookup yields CDR1 GTSNPN and CDR2 SVGIG (reference sequence). This chain's CDR3 is CAWNGAGVHEQYF.

Measured by frequency, this clonotype is medium-sized. V usage is TRBV7-9 and J usage is TRBJ2-7. The CDR3 is 11 residues long. Germline lookup yields CDR1 SEHNR and CDR2 FQNEAQ (reference sequence). Here the CDR3 reads CASSLSYEQYF.

This clonotype is identified as medium-sized from frequency. The chain combines TRBV24-1 with TRBJ2-2. This CDR3 contains 11 residues. Germline V lookup: CDR1 KGHDR, CDR2 SFDVKD. This CDR3 reads CATAFTGELFF.

The chain recombines TRBV5-1 with TRBJ2-1; TCRdb's assignment of TRBD1 cannot be checked, as there is no DNA. In germline, CDR1 is SGHRS, CDR2 YFSETQ. The CDR3 consists of 13 residues. CDR3 region: CASSPTGSSEQFF.

V and J are TRBV12-3 or TRBV12-4 and TRBJ2-7. The CDR3 spans 11 residues. This CDR3 is CASSFTQEQYF.

V is TRBV15 and J is TRBJ1-5; checking the TCRdb D call of TRBD1 is not possible without DNA. The CDR3 is made up of 15 amino acids. Germline V gene lookup returns CDR1 LNHNV and CDR2 YYDKDF (reference sequence). The CDR3 is CATSADGSPNQPQHF.

This chain connects TRBV7-9 to TRBJ2-3; TCRdb names TRBD2, which stays unverified in the absence of DNA. This CDR3 contains 16 residues. Germline lookup yields CDR1 SEHNR and CDR2 FQNEAQ (reference sequence). The CDR3 is CASSQEGTGDTDTQYF.

The chain carries TRBV3-1 and TRBJ2-7. This CDR3 region has 16 residues. CDR1 and CDR2 (germline): LGHDT, YNNKEL (reference sequence). CDR3: CASSQDLATDSYEQYF.

The chain links TRBV28 to TRBJ2-7; TCRdb calls TRBD1, which cannot be checked without DNA. Germline V gives CDR1 MDHEN, CDR2 SYDVKM. CDR3 length equals 13 residues. This chain's CDR3 is CASKSPLVYEQYF.

The chain combines TRBV5-1 with TRBJ2-1; the D gene TCRdb calls, TRBD2, cannot be checked with no DNA. Germline CDR1 SGHRS, CDR2 YFSETQ. The length of the CDR3 is 15 residues. The CDR3 sequence: CASSYRDLGNNEQFF. Full variable domain (rest looked up from reference TRBV5-1 and TRBJ2-1): KAGVTQTPRYLIKTRGQQVTLSCSPISGHRSVSWYQQTPGQGLQFLFEYFSETQRNKGNFPGRFSGRQFSNSRSEMNVSTLELGDSALYLCASSYRDLGNNEQFFGPGTRLTVL.

Considering frequency, this clonotype is medium-sized. The chain uses TRBV7-9 and TRBJ2-4; the D call from TCRdb, TRBD1, cannot be confirmed without DNA. Germline V gene sequence: CDR1 SEHNR, CDR2 FQNEAQ (reference sequence). This CDR3 comprises 16 residues. The CDR3 sequence: CASSSTGILAKNIQYF.

The chain couples TRBV11-2 to TRBJ2-7; TCRdb proposes TRBD1, but this gene call is untestable without DNA. The CDR3 length is 12 residues. Germline V gene sequence: CDR1 SGHAT, CDR2 FQNNGV. CDR3 sequence reads: CASSLQGREQYF. Looking up the rest from reference TRBV11-2 and TRBJ2-7 gives the full variable domain: EAGVAQSPRYKIIEKRQSVAFWCNPISGHATLYWYQQILGQGPKLLIQFQNNGVVDDSQLPKDRFSAERLKGVDSTLKIQPAKLEDSAVYLCASSLQGREQYFGPGTRLTVT.

Its frequency marks this clonotype as medium-sized. CDR3 protein: CASSLERVRYEQYF. The chain uses TRBV5-1 and TRBJ2-7. CDR1 is SGHRS, CDR2 YFSETQ, per germline. The CDR3 spans 14 residues.

The chain has TRBV27 and TRBJ2-7. This CDR3 has 13 amino acids. Germline V gene data show CDR1 as MNHEY and CDR2 as SMNVEV (reference sequence). The CDR3 here is CASSFYPSYEQYF.

By frequency, this clonotype registers medium-sized. Here the CDR3 reads CASSLPRGSGDQETQYF. The J gene is TRBJ2-5, the V gene TRBV7-9; no DNA is available, so the TRBD1 call from TCRdb remains unchecked. CDR3 size: 17 residues. CDR1 is SEHNR, CDR2 FQNEAQ, per germline (reference sequence). The entire variable domain, with the rest obtained from reference TRBV7-9 and TRBJ2-5, is as follows: DTGVSQNPRHKITKRGQNVTFRCDPISEHNRLYWYRQTLGQGPEFLTYFQNEAQLEKSRLLSDRFSAERPKGSFSTLEIQRTEQGDSAMYLCASSLPRGSGDQETQYFGPGTRLLVL.

The V and J genes are TRBV3-1 and TRBJ2-1; TCRdb's D call of TRBD1 is untestable without DNA. Germline V CDR1 and CDR2: LGHDT, YNNKEL (reference sequence). CDR3 length: 16 residues. CDR3 protein: CASSPLGGHGMYEQFF.

This chain connects TRBV19 to TRBJ1-1. This CDR3 has 13 residues. Germline CDR1 is LNHDA and CDR2 is SQIVND (reference sequence). CDR3 protein: CASSTGLGTEAFF.

The gene calls are TRBV6-5 and TRBJ2-3; there is no DNA to check the TCRdb D call of TRBD1. The CDR3 covers 16 residues. The germline CDR1 and CDR2 sequences are MNHEY and SVGAGI. The CDR3 here is CASSYDRKKGTDTQYF.